This T cell receptor (beta chain) was found in a study of blood T cell repertoires in COVID-19. Authors' processing steps: Amplification of reference gene primers provided the estimated nucleated cell counts. Clones were sequenced by immunoSEQ multiplex PCR, and TCRdb holds only the in-frame ones, with some missing. The D gene and trimming were derived from the DNA, and the V and J assignments and clone size from that table. In the table there are 180,000 or so clones, 70% to 90% of which are singletons. The CDR3 is 15 amino acids. The V and J ends lost 1 base and 6 bases, in that order; junction bases with no gene match: 5. Germline V lookup: CDR1 SNHLY, CDR2 FYNNEI.

The clonotype comes from a person aged 70 to 79 with COVID-19, enrolled during active disease. The sequenced material came from peripheral blood. This chain joins TRBV2 and TRBJ2-7, with 11 bases lining up with TRBD1. The DNA for the CDR3 is TGTGCCAGCAGTGAAGTTTGGGACAGGGGGTCCGAGCAGTACTTC. The encoded protein is CASSEVWDRGSEQYF.